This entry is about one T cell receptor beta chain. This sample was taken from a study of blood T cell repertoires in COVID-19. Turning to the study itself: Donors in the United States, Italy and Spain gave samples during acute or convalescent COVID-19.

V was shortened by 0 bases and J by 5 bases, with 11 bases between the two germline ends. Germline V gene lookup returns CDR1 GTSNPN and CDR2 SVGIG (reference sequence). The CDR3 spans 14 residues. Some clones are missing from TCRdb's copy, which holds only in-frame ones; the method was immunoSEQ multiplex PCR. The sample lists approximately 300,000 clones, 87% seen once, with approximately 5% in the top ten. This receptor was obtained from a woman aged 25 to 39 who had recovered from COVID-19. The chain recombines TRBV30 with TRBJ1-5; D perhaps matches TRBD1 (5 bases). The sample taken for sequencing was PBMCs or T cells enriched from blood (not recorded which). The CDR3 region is CAWSVSRADQPQHF. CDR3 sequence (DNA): TGTGCCTGGAGTGTTAGCAGGGCCGATCAGCCCCAGCATTTT.